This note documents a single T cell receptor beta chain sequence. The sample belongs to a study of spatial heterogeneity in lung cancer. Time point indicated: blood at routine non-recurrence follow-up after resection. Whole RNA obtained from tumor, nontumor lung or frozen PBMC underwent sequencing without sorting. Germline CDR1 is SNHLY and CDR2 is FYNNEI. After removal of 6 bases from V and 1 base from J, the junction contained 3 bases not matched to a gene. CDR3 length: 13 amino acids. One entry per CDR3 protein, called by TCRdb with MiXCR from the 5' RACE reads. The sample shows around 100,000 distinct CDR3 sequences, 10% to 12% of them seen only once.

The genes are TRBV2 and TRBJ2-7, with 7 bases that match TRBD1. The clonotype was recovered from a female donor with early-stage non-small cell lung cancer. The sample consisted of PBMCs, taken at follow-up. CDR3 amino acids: CASRRQGSYEQYF. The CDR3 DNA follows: TGTGCCAGCAGACGACAGGGATCCTACGAGCAGTACTTC.